This TCR beta chain was recorded in a study of beta chain features in type 1 diabetes. Expressed TCRB transcripts were sequenced, since all the RNA that had been isolated was reverse transcribed. Sequencing was performed with immunoSEQ multiplex PCR; in TCRdb, only in-frame clones are kept and a portion is missing. The table shows 220,000 or so clones, with about 71% occurring only once. This clone was seen a handful of times. Trimming removed 3 bases from V and 2 bases from J, with 10 bases in between. The CDR3 loop spans 13 amino acids. The germline V gene encodes CDR1 SQVTM and CDR2 ANQGSEA. The sequence was collected from a man younger than 40 in good health. This rearrangement joins TRBV29-1 to TRBJ2-5, with D tentatively TRBD1 (6 bases). The sequencing sample was made of naive CD4+ T cells from blood. In nucleotides, the CDR3 is TGCAGCGTTGATTTTGGACAGCAAGAGACCCAGTACTTC. Its translation is CSVDFGQQETQYF.